This T cell receptor (beta chain) was found in a study of blood T cell repertoires in COVID-19. For the study at large: The cDNA or gDNA used as material had been derived from T cells, B-cell-depleted T cells, or PBMCs.

This CDR3 region has 11 residues. The ends were cut back, 9 bases at V and 1 base at J, with 7 bases in the middle. Looked up from germline, CDR1 is SNHLY and CDR2 is FYNNEI. TCRdb's table, derived via immunoSEQ multiplex PCR, lists solely in-frame clones and lacks some. The sample includes some 190,000 clones, 85% to 90% of them seen just once. The clonotype originates from a woman aged 40 to 50 with acute COVID-19. Material: PBMCs or T cells enriched from blood (not recorded which). The chain couples TRBV2 to TRBJ2-7; D unresolved. DNA for the CDR3: TGTGCCAGTACAGATTCCTACGAGCAGTACTTC. Translating gives CASTDSYEQYF.